This is a list of T cell receptor beta chains from one sample in a study of T-cell reconstitution after alpha-beta-depleted transplantation in children. TCRdb ran MiXCR on the PCR reads and lists one entry per CDR3 protein. The sample lists about 900,000 distinct CDR3 sequences, about 30% occurring once. The sequencing here drew on PBMCs, mostly from graft donor cells, taken 360 days after TCRalphabeta/CD19-depleted stem cell transplant. These TCRs come from a boy in the first two years of life who had a stem cell transplant for SCID, so the T cells may come from the graft donor. CDR3s include the opening cysteine and the closing phenylalanine or tryptophan. Each record gives: CDR3 DNA, CDR3 protein, clone size, J gene, D gene, V gene. The D gene is left open where the match is weak. Expanded clones are given a class, and other clones once, few, many or no size at all.

CDR3nt: TGTGCCAGCAGTTTGTCCCTTCCGGGGAACACTGAAGCTTTCTTT; CDR3aa: CASSLSLPGNTEAFF; abundance: few; j_gene: TRBJ1-1; d_gene: -; v_gene: TRBV27
CDR3nt: TGCAGCGTTGAGGGGGGGCGCGGTCAGCCCCAGCATTTT; CDR3aa: CSVEGGRGQPQHF; abundance: few; j_gene: TRBJ1-5; d_gene: -; v_gene: TRBV29-1
CDR3nt: TGCGCCAGCAGCAAGGACGGGGGGCCATTAGCGAGGACCCAGTACTTC; CDR3aa: CASSKDGGPLARTQYF; abundance: -; j_gene: TRBJ2-5; d_gene: -; v_gene: TRBV5-1
CDR3nt: TGCAGCGTTGAAGGGGGGGAGTACAATGAGCAGTTCTTC; CDR3aa: CSVEGGEYNEQFF; abundance: few; j_gene: TRBJ2-1; d_gene: -; v_gene: TRBV29-1
CDR3nt: TGCAGTGCTAGAGCTCCGTCCTTTCCCAATGAGCAGTTCTTC; CDR3aa: CSARAPSFPNEQFF; abundance: -; j_gene: TRBJ2-1; d_gene: -; v_gene: TRBV20-1
CDR3nt: TGTGCCAGCAGCTTAGGAGCCACAGGATTCGAAGCTTTCTTT; CDR3aa: CASSLGATGFEAFF; abundance: few; j_gene: TRBJ1-1; d_gene: -; v_gene: TRBV7-9
CDR3nt: TGTGCCAGCAGCTCGGGACAGCCGGGGACTGAAGCTTTCTTT; CDR3aa: CASSSGQPGTEAFF; abundance: few; j_gene: TRBJ1-1; d_gene: TRBD1; v_gene: TRBV7-9
CDR3nt: TGTGCCAGCAGCGATCGACAGACAACTAATGAAAAACTGTTTTTT; CDR3aa: CASSDRQTTNEKLFF; abundance: -; j_gene: TRBJ1-4; d_gene: -; v_gene: TRBV6-1
CDR3nt: TGTGCCAGCAGCATAAGTGCGGGGGGCTACGAGCAGTACTTC; CDR3aa: CASSISAGGYEQYF; abundance: -; j_gene: TRBJ2-7; d_gene: TRBD2; v_gene: TRBV3-1
CDR3nt: TGTGCCAGCAGGAGGGACAGGGTGGCAGATACGCAGTATTTT; CDR3aa: CASRRDRVADTQYF; abundance: few; j_gene: TRBJ2-3; d_gene: TRBD1; v_gene: TRBV5-4
CDR3nt: TGCGCCAGCAGCCAAGATAGGGCAGCGGGGAGCTCCTACAATGAGCAGTTCTTC; CDR3aa: CASSQDRAAGSSYNEQFF; abundance: many; j_gene: TRBJ2-1; d_gene: TRBD2; v_gene: TRBV4-3
CDR3nt: TGTGCCAGCAGCATCGACAGGGGCGACACCGGGGAGCTGTTTTTT; CDR3aa: CASSIDRGDTGELFF; abundance: -; j_gene: TRBJ2-2; d_gene: TRBD1; v_gene: TRBV6-1
CDR3nt: TGTGCCAGCAGTTTTAGAAGCGGCTTCACAGATACGCAGTATTTT; CDR3aa: CASSFRSGFTDTQYF; abundance: -; j_gene: TRBJ2-3; d_gene: -; v_gene: TRBV12-3/TRBV12-4
CDR3nt: TGTGCCAGCAGCGTAGACCTGACTAGCGGGGGCTACAATGAGCAGTTCTTC; CDR3aa: CASSVDLTSGGYNEQFF; abundance: -; j_gene: TRBJ2-1; d_gene: TRBD2; v_gene: TRBV9
CDR3nt: TGTGCCAGCAGCTTAGCGCCGGAAGGGATGGGGGAAAAACTGTTTTTT; CDR3aa: CASSLAPEGMGEKLFF; abundance: -; j_gene: TRBJ1-4; d_gene: -; v_gene: TRBV7-6
CDR3nt: TGTGCCAGCTCGCCAAGGGGAGCGGGAAACGCCGGGGAGCTGTTTTTT; CDR3aa: CASSPRGAGNAGELFF; abundance: -; j_gene: TRBJ2-2; d_gene: TRBD2; v_gene: TRBV12-3/TRBV12-4
CDR3nt: TGCAGTGCCAGGACAGAGAGCTCCTACGAGCAGTACTTC; CDR3aa: CSARTESSYEQYF; abundance: few; j_gene: TRBJ2-7; d_gene: -; v_gene: TRBV20-1
CDR3nt: TGTGCCAGCAGCTTCGGGGGTATAGAGACCCAGTACTTC; CDR3aa: CASSFGGIETQYF; abundance: few; j_gene: TRBJ2-5; d_gene: -; v_gene: TRBV7-6
CDR3nt: TGCGCCAGCAGCCCCGAACCGGGGGATCCAGCTTACAATGAGCAGTTCTTC; CDR3aa: CASSPEPGDPAYNEQFF; abundance: -; j_gene: TRBJ2-1; d_gene: -; v_gene: TRBV4-1
CDR3nt: TGTGCCAGCACTTGCCCGGATAGCGGGGGGGCAGAAGAGACCCAGTACTTC; CDR3aa: CASTCPDSGGAEETQYF; abundance: -; j_gene: TRBJ2-5; d_gene: TRBD2; v_gene: TRBV2
CDR3nt: TGTGCCATCAGAGGGACAGGGCCCAATTACTCTGGAAACACCATATATTTT; CDR3aa: CAIRGTGPNYSGNTIYF; abundance: few; j_gene: TRBJ1-3; d_gene: TRBD1; v_gene: TRBV10-3
CDR3nt: TGCAGTGCTAGGGGAGGAAGGAACACTGAAGCTTTCTTT; CDR3aa: CSARGGRNTEAFF; abundance: many; j_gene: TRBJ1-1; d_gene: -; v_gene: TRBV20-1
CDR3nt: TGTGCCAGCAGCTGGAATAACGTTGGGACCCCGGGGGAAAAACTGTTTTTT; CDR3aa: CASSWNNVGTPGEKLFF; abundance: -; j_gene: TRBJ1-4; d_gene: -; v_gene: TRBV11-2
CDR3nt: TGCGCCAGCAGCCAGGACCTTACTAGCGGGGTTTTATATGAGCAGTTCTTC; CDR3aa: CASSQDLTSGVLYEQFF; abundance: few; j_gene: TRBJ2-1; d_gene: TRBD2; v_gene: TRBV5-1
CDR3nt: TGCGCCAGCACCGAGACAGGGAGCTCCTACAATGAGCAGTTCTTC; CDR3aa: CASTETGSSYNEQFF; abundance: -; j_gene: TRBJ2-1; d_gene: TRBD1; v_gene: TRBV4-1
CDR3nt: TGCGCCAGCAGCTCCTTACTAGCGGGGGGCTCCTACGAGCAGTACTTC; CDR3aa: CASSSLLAGGSYEQYF; abundance: -; j_gene: TRBJ2-7; d_gene: TRBD2; v_gene: TRBV5-1
CDR3nt: TGTGCCAGCAGCTTAGCCGGGGGGACAGACCAAGAGACCCAGTACTTC; CDR3aa: CASSLAGGTDQETQYF; abundance: few; j_gene: TRBJ2-5; d_gene: -; v_gene: TRBV11-2
CDR3nt: TGTGCCAGCAGCCGCGGGGGACTAGCGGACGAGCAGTACTTC; CDR3aa: CASSRGGLADEQYF; abundance: -; j_gene: TRBJ2-7; d_gene: TRBD2; v_gene: TRBV6-1
CDR3nt: TGTGCCAGCAGCAAAGAGTTACTAGAACCACTCGAGCAGTACTTC; CDR3aa: CASSKELLEPLEQYF; abundance: -; j_gene: TRBJ2-7; d_gene: -; v_gene: TRBV21-1
CDR3nt: TGTGCCAGCAGCCACGTAGCGGGGCCCACAGATACGCAGTATTTT; CDR3aa: CASSHVAGPTDTQYF; abundance: -; j_gene: TRBJ2-3; d_gene: TRBD2; v_gene: TRBV3-1
CDR3nt: TGCAGTGCGAGACGCCCGGGTGGGGACACCATATATTTT; CDR3aa: CSARRPGGDTIYF; abundance: -; j_gene: TRBJ1-3; d_gene: -; v_gene: TRBV20-1
CDR3nt: TGTGCCAGCAGCCATATAGGTGGTCATGGCAGCTACGAGCAGTACTTC; CDR3aa: CASSHIGGHGSYEQYF; abundance: -; j_gene: TRBJ2-7; d_gene: -; v_gene: TRBV14
CDR3nt: TGTGCCACCAGGAGCTTGGGGTTTTCTAGCACAGATACGCAGTATTTT; CDR3aa: CATRSLGFSSTDTQYF; abundance: few; j_gene: TRBJ2-3; d_gene: -; v_gene: TRBV15
CDR3nt: TGTGCCAGCCGGATGGGGGAGACCCAGTACTTC; CDR3aa: CASRMGETQYF; abundance: -; j_gene: TRBJ2-5; d_gene: -; v_gene: TRBV18
CDR3nt: TGTGCCAGCACCACCTTTAGTGTCGTCGCTTTCTTT; CDR3aa: CASTTFSVVAFF; abundance: -; j_gene: TRBJ1-1; d_gene: -; v_gene: TRBV28
CDR3nt: TGTGCCAGCAGCTTTCGGGACAGGAGGGCCATATCGGATGGCTACACCTTC; CDR3aa: CASSFRDRRAISDGYTF; abundance: once; j_gene: TRBJ1-2; d_gene: TRBD1; v_gene: TRBV7-2
CDR3nt: TGTGCCAGCTCACCCATCGGTCGGACTGAAGCTTTCTTT; CDR3aa: CASSPIGRTEAFF; abundance: -; j_gene: TRBJ1-1; d_gene: -; v_gene: TRBV18
CDR3nt: TGCAGCGTTGAAGATCACGGGGGCAATGAGCAGTTCTTC; CDR3aa: CSVEDHGGNEQFF; abundance: -; j_gene: TRBJ2-1; d_gene: -; v_gene: TRBV29-1
CDR3nt: TGCGCCAGCAGCTTGGATGGACAGATCACAGATACGCAGTATTTT; CDR3aa: CASSLDGQITDTQYF; abundance: -; j_gene: TRBJ2-3; d_gene: -; v_gene: TRBV5-1
CDR3nt: TGTGCCAGCAGCCGATCGGGATATATTGAAGCTTTCTTT; CDR3aa: CASSRSGYIEAFF; abundance: few; j_gene: TRBJ1-1; d_gene: -; v_gene: TRBV4-2
CDR3nt: TGTGCCAGCAGCTTACTACTTTCGAACACCGGGGAGCTGTTTTTT; CDR3aa: CASSLLLSNTGELFF; abundance: few; j_gene: TRBJ2-2; d_gene: -; v_gene: TRBV5-5
CDR3nt: TGCGCCAGCAGCCCCACAGGGATCAAGCCCCAGCATTTT; CDR3aa: CASSPTGIKPQHF; abundance: -; j_gene: TRBJ1-5; d_gene: -; v_gene: TRBV4-1
CDR3nt: TGCGCCAGCAGCGCACCACCGGGACTAGCGGGGGTTGAGCAGTACTTC; CDR3aa: CASSAPPGLAGVEQYF; abundance: -; j_gene: TRBJ2-7; d_gene: TRBD2; v_gene: TRBV5-1
CDR3nt: TGTGCCAGCAGTTTAGCGGGGGTACTTGGGGATGAGCAGTTCTTC; CDR3aa: CASSLAGVLGDEQFF; abundance: few; j_gene: TRBJ2-1; d_gene: -; v_gene: TRBV12-3/TRBV12-4
CDR3nt: TGCGCCAGCAGCCCGGTTGGACAGTCGAACACCGGGGAGCTGTTTTTT; CDR3aa: CASSPVGQSNTGELFF; abundance: -; j_gene: TRBJ2-2; d_gene: -; v_gene: TRBV5-1
CDR3nt: TGTGCCATCAGTGGGCTAGCGGGGGCCGGGGAGCTGTTTTTT; CDR3aa: CAISGLAGAGELFF; abundance: -; j_gene: TRBJ2-2; d_gene: TRBD2; v_gene: TRBV10-3
CDR3nt: TGTGCCAGCAGCCCCAGTCTCCGGGTAGTCGTGGAGACCCAGTACTTC; CDR3aa: CASSPSLRVVVETQYF; abundance: few; j_gene: TRBJ2-5; d_gene: -; v_gene: TRBV11-2
CDR3nt: TGCGCCAGCAGGCTTATAAAACGGGACAGGGGCGACGAGCAGTACTTC; CDR3aa: CASRLIKRDRGDEQYF; abundance: -; j_gene: TRBJ2-7; d_gene: TRBD1; v_gene: TRBV5-1
CDR3nt: TGCGCCAGCAGCCCCTACGGACAGCTTCGTAAGGAAACTGTCGGAAACACCATATATTTT; CDR3aa: CASSPYGQLRKETVGNTIYF; abundance: -; j_gene: TRBJ1-3; d_gene: -; v_gene: TRBV5-1
CDR3nt: TGTGCCAGCAGTCGGAGAGATGAGCAGTTCTTC; CDR3aa: CASSRRDEQFF; abundance: many; j_gene: TRBJ2-1; d_gene: -; v_gene: TRBV6-2/TRBV6-3
CDR3nt: TGTGCCTGGACCCACCTTAGCGGGAACTACAATGAGCAGTTCTTC; CDR3aa: CAWTHLSGNYNEQFF; abundance: -; j_gene: TRBJ2-1; d_gene: TRBD2; v_gene: TRBV30
CDR3nt: TGCGCCAGCAGCTTGACAGGGGGCGACACCGGGGAGCTGTTTTTT; CDR3aa: CASSLTGGDTGELFF; abundance: -; j_gene: TRBJ2-2; d_gene: TRBD1; v_gene: TRBV5-1
CDR3nt: TGTGCCAGCAGCTTTCTGACAGGAATAAACACTGAAGCTTTCTTT; CDR3aa: CASSFLTGINTEAFF; abundance: -; j_gene: TRBJ1-1; d_gene: -; v_gene: TRBV7-2
CDR3nt: TGTGCCAGCAGCCCCCCGGGGTACACAGATACGCAGTATTTT; CDR3aa: CASSPPGYTDTQYF; abundance: once; j_gene: TRBJ2-3; d_gene: -; v_gene: TRBV7-6
CDR3nt: TGTGCCAGCAGTTACGGGGGTACTAGCGGGCCTAGCACAGATACGCAGTATTTT; CDR3aa: CASSYGGTSGPSTDTQYF; abundance: -; j_gene: TRBJ2-3; d_gene: TRBD2; v_gene: TRBV6-5